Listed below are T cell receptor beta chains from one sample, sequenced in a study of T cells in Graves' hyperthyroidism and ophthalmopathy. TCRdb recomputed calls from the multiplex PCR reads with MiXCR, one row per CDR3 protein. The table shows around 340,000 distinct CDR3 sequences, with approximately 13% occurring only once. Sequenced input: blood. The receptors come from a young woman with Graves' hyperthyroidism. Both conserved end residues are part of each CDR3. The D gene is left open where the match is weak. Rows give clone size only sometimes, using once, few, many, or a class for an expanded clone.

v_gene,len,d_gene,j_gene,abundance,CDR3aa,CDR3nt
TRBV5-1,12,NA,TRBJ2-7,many,CASSGLTYEQYF,TGCGCCAGCAGCGGACTGACCTACGAGCAGTACTTC
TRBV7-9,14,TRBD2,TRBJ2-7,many,CASSLSGGRNEQYF,TGTGCCAGCAGCTTAAGCGGGGGGAGAAACGAGCAGTACTTC
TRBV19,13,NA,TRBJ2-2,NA,CASSISRAGELFF,TGTGCCAGTAGTATCTCACGGGCCGGGGAGCTGTTTTTT
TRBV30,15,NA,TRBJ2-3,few,CAWSVTLALTDTQYF,TGTGCCTGGAGTGTAACCTTGGCTCTCACAGATACGCAGTATTTT
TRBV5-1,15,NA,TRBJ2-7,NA,CASSYDSGQSYEQYF,TGCGCCAGCAGCTATGACAGCGGTCAATCTTACGAGCAGTACTTC
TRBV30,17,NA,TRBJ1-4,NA,CAWSSRVKEGLGEKLFF,TGTGCCTGGAGTTCACGGGTCAAGGAGGGCCTGGGTGAAAAACTGTTTTTT
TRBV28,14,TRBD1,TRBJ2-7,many,CASREGTGSYEQYF,TGTGCCAGCAGGGAGGGGACAGGCTCCTACGAGCAGTACTTC
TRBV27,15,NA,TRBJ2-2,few,CASSLAGASTGELFF,TGTGCCAGCAGTTTGGCGGGCGCGAGCACCGGGGAGCTGTTTTTT
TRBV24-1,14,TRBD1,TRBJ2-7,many,CATSGQGMPYEQYF,TGTGCCACCAGTGGACAGGGAATGCCCTACGAGCAGTACTTC
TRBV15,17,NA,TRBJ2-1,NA,CATSRDRGRGPYNEQFF,TGTGCCACCAGCAGAGATCGGGGGCGGGGCCCCTACAATGAGCAGTTCTTC
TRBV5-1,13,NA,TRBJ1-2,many,CASSLAPPNGYTF,TGCGCCAGCAGCTTGGCCCCCCCCAATGGCTACACCTTC
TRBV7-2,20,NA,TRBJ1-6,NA,CASSSLFKRVRQALAGPLHF,TGTGCCAGCAGCTCATTGTTCAAGCGGGTCAGACAGGCTCTCGCGGGGCCCCTCCACTTT
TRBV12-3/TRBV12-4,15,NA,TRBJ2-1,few,CASSRGLTARPNWFF,TGTGCCAGCAGCCGGGGACTCACCGCGAGACCCAATTGGTTCTTC
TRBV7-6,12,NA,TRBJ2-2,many,CASSSEPGELFF,TGTGCCAGCAGCTCTGAGCCCGGGGAGCTGTTTTTT
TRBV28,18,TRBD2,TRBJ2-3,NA,CASRSSGLAGGPWDTQYF,TGTGCCAGCAGGTCCTCGGGACTAGCGGGAGGTCCATGGGATACGCAGTATTTT
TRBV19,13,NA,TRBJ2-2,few,CASDPGHAGELFF,TGTGCCAGTGACCCTGGACACGCCGGGGAGCTGTTTTTT
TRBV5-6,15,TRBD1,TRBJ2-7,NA,CASSLTGVGTYEQYF,TGTGCCAGCAGCTTAACAGGGGTGGGGACCTACGAGCAGTACTTC
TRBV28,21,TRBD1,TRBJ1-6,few,CASTVRATGVVRGSYNSPLHF,TGTGCCAGCACCGTAAGGGCCACAGGGGTGGTACGAGGCTCCTATAATTCACCCCTCCACTTT
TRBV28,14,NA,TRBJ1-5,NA,CASSTTGPSQPQHF,TGTGCCAGCAGTACTACAGGGCCCAGCCAGCCCCAGCATTTT
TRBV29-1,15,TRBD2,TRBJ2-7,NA,CSSGTSGRIVYEQYF,TGCAGTTCCGGGACTAGCGGGAGAATTGTCTACGAGCAGTACTTC
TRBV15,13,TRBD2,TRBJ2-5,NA,CATQAGDSETQYF,TGTGCCACCCAGGCGGGGGACTCAGAGACCCAGTACTTC
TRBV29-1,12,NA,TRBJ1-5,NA,CSAGHRNQPQHF,TGCAGCGCTGGACACCGAAATCAGCCCCAGCATTTT
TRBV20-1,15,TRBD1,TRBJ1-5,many,CSARDTTGGNQPQHF,TGCAGTGCTAGAGACACCACAGGGGGAAATCAGCCCCAGCATTTT
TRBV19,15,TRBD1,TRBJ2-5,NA,CASSSTGGVRETQCF,TGTGCCAGTAGTAGCACAGGGGGCGTACGGGAGACCCAGTGCTTC
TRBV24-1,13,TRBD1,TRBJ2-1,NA,CATGQVKKNEQFF,TGTGCCACCGGACAGGTTAAGAAGAATGAGCAGTTCTTC
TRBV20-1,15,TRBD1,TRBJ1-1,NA,CSAPQPGTGRTEAFF,TGCAGTGCTCCCCAGCCCGGGACAGGGCGGACTGAAGCTTTCTTT
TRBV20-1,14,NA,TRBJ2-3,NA,CSAPRDTGTDTQYF,TGCAGTGCCCCCCGAGACACTGGCACAGATACGCAGTATTTT
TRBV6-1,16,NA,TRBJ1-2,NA,CASSRYPGETNYGYTF,TGTGCCAGCAGTAGGTACCCCGGGGAAACTAACTATGGCTACACCTTC
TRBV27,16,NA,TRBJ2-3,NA,CASSSHRTSITDTQYF,TGTGCCAGCAGTTCCCACCGTACTAGCATCACAGATACGCAGTATTTT
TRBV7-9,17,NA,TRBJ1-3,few,CASSSPPPVNSGNTIYF,TGTGCCAGCAGCTCCCCCCCCCCCGTTAACTCTGGAAACACCATATATTTT
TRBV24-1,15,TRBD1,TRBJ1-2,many,CATSDRRDRGYGYTF,TGTGCCACCAGTGACCGCCGGGACAGAGGCTATGGCTACACCTTC
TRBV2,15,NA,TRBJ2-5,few,CASSEVRGLTGEVYF,TGTGCCAGCAGTGAAGTTCGTGGACTTACTGGGGAGGTGTACTTC
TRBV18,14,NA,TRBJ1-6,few,CASSPSGGDSPLHF,TGTGCCAGCTCACCATCGGGGGGCGATTCACCCCTCCACTTT
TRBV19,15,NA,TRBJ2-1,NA,CASSIGGQTYNEQFF,TGTGCCAGTAGTATAGGTGGCCAGACCTACAATGAGCAGTTCTTC
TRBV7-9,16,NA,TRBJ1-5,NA,CASSLAVGPDNQPQHF,TGTGCCAGCAGCTTAGCCGTCGGTCCCGACAATCAGCCCCAGCATTTT
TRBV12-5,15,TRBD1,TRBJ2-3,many,CASGLGDRGTDTQYF,TGTGCTAGTGGTTTGGGGGACAGGGGTACAGATACGCAGTATTTT
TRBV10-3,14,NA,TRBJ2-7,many,CAISESAQNYEQYF,TGTGCCATCAGTGAGTCGGCCCAGAACTACGAGCAGTACTTC
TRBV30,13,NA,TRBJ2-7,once,CAWSGNTGREQYF,TGTGCCTGGAGTGGAAATACAGGGCGGGAGCAGTACTTC
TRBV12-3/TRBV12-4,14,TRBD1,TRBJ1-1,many,CASSSGTADTEAFF,TGTGCCAGCAGTTCCGGGACAGCTGACACTGAAGCTTTCTTT
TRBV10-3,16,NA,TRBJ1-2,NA,CAISESETGNYYGYTF,TGTGCCATCAGTGAGTCGGAAACGGGGAACTACTATGGCTACACCTTC
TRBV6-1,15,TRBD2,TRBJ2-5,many,CASSGTSGEPETQYF,TGTGCCAGCAGTGGGACTAGCGGGGAACCAGAGACCCAGTACTTC
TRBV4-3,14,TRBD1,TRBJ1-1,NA,CASSSLTGAAEAFF,TGCGCCAGCAGCTCCCTGACAGGGGCGGCAGAAGCTTTCTTT
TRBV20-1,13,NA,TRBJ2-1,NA,CSARDPSYNEQFF,TGCAGTGCTAGAGACCCATCCTACAATGAGCAGTTCTTC
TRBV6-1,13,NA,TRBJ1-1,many,CASSEGQNTEAFF,TGTGCCAGCAGTGAGGGACAGAACACTGAAGCTTTCTTT
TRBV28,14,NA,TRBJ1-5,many,CASSFRWAPQPQHF,TGTGCCAGCAGTTTCCGGTGGGCCCCTCAGCCCCAGCATTTT
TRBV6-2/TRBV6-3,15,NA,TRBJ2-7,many,CASSLKGSALYEQYF,TGTGCCAGCAGTTTGAAGGGGAGCGCTTTATACGAGCAGTACTTC
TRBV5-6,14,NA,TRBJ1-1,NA,CASSLEDAGAEAFF,TGTGCCAGCAGCTTGGAAGATGCGGGGGCTGAAGCTTTCTTT